This is a list of T cell receptor beta chains from one sample in a study of T cell repertoires in cytomegalovirus infection. From the reads, TCRdb called clonotypes with MiXCR, one entry per CDR3 protein. The top ten hold about two thirds of the sample, which has more than 45,000 distinct CDR3 sequences, around 18% seen once. No antigen has been assigned to these receptors. The material was CD8+ T cells from cultured PBMCs, obtained from culture after CMV antigen stimulation. These receptors all come from a human donor in good health (CMV status not recorded). Some clones in this sample may be carry-over from other donors' samples. Both conserved end residues are part of each CDR3. The D gene is left open where the match is weak. Rows may omit the clone size; those that give it use once, few, many or a size class.

j_call,d_call,clone_size,v_call,cdr3_aa,cdr3_nt
TRBJ1-5,-,-,TRBV28,CASIRGNQPQHF,TGTGCCAGCATTAGGGGTAACCAGCCCCAGCATTTT
TRBJ1-4,TRBD1,few,TRBV27,CASSLRDRGIEKLFF,TGTGCCAGCAGCCTACGGGACAGGGGAATTGAAAAACTGTTTTTT
TRBJ2-1,-,few,TRBV19,CASSIGGNEQFF,TGTGCCAGTAGTATAGGGGGGAATGAGCAGTTCTTC
TRBJ2-1,TRBD1,few,TRBV7-3,CVSSLTTGQGAFINEQFF,TGTGTCAGCAGCTTAACGACGGGGCAGGGGGCGTTCATTAATGAGCAGTTCTTC
TRBJ1-1,-,-,TRBV10-3,CAISGEGNTEAFF,TGTGCCATCAGTGGGGAGGGCAACACTGAAGCTTTCTTT
TRBJ2-1,TRBD2,-,TRBV7-3,CASSLGGTSFNEQFF,TGTGCCAGCAGCTTAGGGGGGACTAGCTTTAATGAGCAGTTCTTC
TRBJ2-3,TRBD2,-,TRBV7-2,CASTQGAGSLPDTQYF,TGTGCCAGCACCCAAGGAGCGGGATCTCTCCCAGATACGCAGTATTTT
TRBJ2-5,-,many,TRBV28,CASSSPLGGRETQYF,TGTGCCAGCAGTTCACCCTTGGGGGGTCGGGAGACCCAGTACTTC
TRBJ1-1,TRBD1,many,TRBV6-5,CASSYTDRGVEAFF,TGTGCCAGCAGTTACACAGACAGGGGGGTTGAAGCTTTCTTT
TRBJ2-3,-,-,TRBV6-2/TRBV6-3,CASSYYRESRRNTQYF,TGTGCCAGCAGTTACTACAGGGAGTCACGCAGGAATACGCAGTATTTT
TRBJ2-1,TRBD2,once,TRBV2,CASTGLDSYNEQFF,TGTGCCAGCACGGGACTAGACTCCTACAATGAGCAGTTCTTC
TRBJ2-7,-,-,TRBV9,CASSVASRSQGEQYF,TGTGCCAGCAGCGTAGCGTCGCGGAGCCAGGGCGAGCAGTACTTC
TRBJ2-1,TRBD1,many,TRBV7-8,CASSSRTGSNHEQFF,TGTGCCAGCAGCTCCAGGACAGGGTCAAACCATGAGCAGTTCTTC
TRBJ2-7,-,-,TRBV27,CASSRAGSYEQYF,TGTGCCAGCAGCAGAGCCGGCAGCTACGAGCAGTACTTC
TRBJ2-3,TRBD2,few,TRBV6-5,CASSREAGTDTQYF,TGTGCCAGCAGCCGGGAGGCCGGAACAGATACGCAGTATTTT
TRBJ1-2,TRBD1,few,TRBV25-1,CASSEWGTGLGYTF,TGTGCCAGCAGTGAATGGGGGACAGGGTTAGGCTACACCTTC
TRBJ2-5,-,-,TRBV7-9,CASSRGGVLETQYF,TGTGCCAGCAGCCGTGGAGGGGTACTAGAGACCCAGTACTTC
TRBJ1-5,TRBD1,-,TRBV7-8,CASSLEGTVYSNQPQHF,TGTGCCAGCAGCTTAGAAGGGACAGTCTATAGCAATCAGCCCCAGCATTTT
TRBJ2-5,TRBD2,few,TRBV7-2,CASSSYRGGRETQYF,TGTGCCAGCAGTTCCTATCGGGGGGGACGAGAGACCCAGTACTTC
TRBJ2-7,TRBD1,many,TRBV5-1,CASSLRTGMNEQYF,TGCGCCAGCAGCTTGAGGACAGGGATGAACGAGCAGTACTTC
TRBJ2-1,-,few,TRBV7-2,CASMLSTGPYNEQFF,TGTGCCAGCATGCTTAGTACAGGACCCTACAATGAGCAGTTCTTC
TRBJ2-1,-,few,TRBV7-9,CASSFIGRYNEQFF,TGTGCCAGCAGCTTCATTGGGCGGTACAATGAGCAGTTCTTC
TRBJ1-5,-,-,TRBV5-4,CASSLGGSSNQPQHF,TGTGCCAGCAGCTTGGGGGGTTCGAGCAATCAGCCCCAGCATTTT